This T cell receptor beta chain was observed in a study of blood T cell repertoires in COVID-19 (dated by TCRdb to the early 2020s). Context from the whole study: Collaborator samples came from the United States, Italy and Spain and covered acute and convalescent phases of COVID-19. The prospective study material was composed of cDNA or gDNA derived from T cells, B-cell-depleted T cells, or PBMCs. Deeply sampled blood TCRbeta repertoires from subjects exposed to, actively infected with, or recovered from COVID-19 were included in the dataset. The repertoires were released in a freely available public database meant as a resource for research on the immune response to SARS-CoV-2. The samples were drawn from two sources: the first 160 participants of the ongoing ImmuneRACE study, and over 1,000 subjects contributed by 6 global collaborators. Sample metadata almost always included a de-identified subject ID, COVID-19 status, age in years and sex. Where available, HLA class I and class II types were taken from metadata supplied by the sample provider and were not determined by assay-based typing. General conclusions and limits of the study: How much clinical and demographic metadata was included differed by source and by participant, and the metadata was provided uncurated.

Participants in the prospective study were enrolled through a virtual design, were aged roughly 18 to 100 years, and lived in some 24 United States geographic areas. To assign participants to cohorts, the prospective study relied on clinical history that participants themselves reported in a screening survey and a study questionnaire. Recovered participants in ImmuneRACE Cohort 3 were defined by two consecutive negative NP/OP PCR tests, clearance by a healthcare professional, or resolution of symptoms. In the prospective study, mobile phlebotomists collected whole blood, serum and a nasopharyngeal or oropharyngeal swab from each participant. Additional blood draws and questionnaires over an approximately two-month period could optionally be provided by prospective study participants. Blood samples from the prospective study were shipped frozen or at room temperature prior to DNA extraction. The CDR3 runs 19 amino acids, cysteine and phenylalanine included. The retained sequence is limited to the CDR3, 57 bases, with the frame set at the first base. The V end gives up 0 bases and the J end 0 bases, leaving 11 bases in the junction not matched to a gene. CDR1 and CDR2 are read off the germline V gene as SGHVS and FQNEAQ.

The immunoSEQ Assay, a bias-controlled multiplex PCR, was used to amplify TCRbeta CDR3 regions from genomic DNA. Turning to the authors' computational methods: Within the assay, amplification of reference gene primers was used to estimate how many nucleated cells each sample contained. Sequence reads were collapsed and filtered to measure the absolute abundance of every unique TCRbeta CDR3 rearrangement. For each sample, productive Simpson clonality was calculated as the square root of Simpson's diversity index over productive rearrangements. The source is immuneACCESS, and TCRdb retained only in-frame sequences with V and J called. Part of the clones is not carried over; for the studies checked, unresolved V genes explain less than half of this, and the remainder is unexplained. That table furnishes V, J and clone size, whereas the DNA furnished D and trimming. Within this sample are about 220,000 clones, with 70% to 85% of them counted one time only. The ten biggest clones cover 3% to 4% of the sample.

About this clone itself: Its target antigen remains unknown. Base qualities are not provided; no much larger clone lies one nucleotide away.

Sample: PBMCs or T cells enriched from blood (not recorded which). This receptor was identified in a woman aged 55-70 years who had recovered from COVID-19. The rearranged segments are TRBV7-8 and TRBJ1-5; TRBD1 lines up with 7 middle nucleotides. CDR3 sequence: CASSLAKTGVPYSNQPQHF. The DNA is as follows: TGTGCCAGCAGCTTAGCGAAAACAGGGGTCCCGTATAGCAATCAGCCCCAGCATTTT. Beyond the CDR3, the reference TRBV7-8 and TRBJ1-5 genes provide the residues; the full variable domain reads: GAGVSQSPRYKVAKRGQDVALRCDPISGHVSLFWYQQALGQGPEFLTYFQNEAQLDKSGLPSDRFFAERPEGSVSTLKIQRTQQEDSAVYLCASSLAKTGVPYSNQPQHFGDGTRLSIL.